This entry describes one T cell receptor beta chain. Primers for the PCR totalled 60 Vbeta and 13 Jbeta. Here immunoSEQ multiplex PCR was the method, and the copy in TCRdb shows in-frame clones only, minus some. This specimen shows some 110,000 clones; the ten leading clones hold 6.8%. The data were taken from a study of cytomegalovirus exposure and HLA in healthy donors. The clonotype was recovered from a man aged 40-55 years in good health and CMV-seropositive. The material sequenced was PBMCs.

The CDR3: CASSDLWASSGNTIYF. DNA of the CDR3: TGTGCCAGCAGTGATTTATGGGCAAGCTCTGGAAACACCATATATTTT. This chain uses TRBV25-1 with TRBJ1-3, with D unclear. This CDR3 has 16 residues. Germline V lookup: CDR1 MGHDK, CDR2 SYGVNS. V lost 3 bases and J lost 0, with 12 bases in between.